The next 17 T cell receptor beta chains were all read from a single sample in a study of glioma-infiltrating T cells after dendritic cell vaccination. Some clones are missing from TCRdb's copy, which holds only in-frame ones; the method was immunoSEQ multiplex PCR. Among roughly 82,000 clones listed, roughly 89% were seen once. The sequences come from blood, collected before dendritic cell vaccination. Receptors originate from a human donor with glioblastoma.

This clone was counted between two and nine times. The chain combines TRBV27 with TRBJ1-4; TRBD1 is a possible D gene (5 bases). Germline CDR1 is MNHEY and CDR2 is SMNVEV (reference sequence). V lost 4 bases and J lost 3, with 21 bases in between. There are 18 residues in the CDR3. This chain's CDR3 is CASSSRYLQGLPNEKLFF. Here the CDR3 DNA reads TGTGCCAGCAGTTCCCGCTATCTGCAGGGTCTTCCTAATGAAAAACTGTTTTTT.

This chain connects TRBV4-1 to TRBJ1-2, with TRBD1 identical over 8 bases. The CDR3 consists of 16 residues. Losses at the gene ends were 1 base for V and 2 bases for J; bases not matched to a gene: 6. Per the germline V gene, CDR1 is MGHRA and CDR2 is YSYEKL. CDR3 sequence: CASSQGRQGRNYGYTF. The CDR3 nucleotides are TGCGCCAGCAGCCAAGGCAGACAGGGGAGGAACTATGGCTACACCTTC.

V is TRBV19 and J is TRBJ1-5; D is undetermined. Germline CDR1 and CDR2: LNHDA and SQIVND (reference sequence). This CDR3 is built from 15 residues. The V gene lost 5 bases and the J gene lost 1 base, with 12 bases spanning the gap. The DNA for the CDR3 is TGTGCCAGTAGTTCCAGACTTGGGAGCAATCAGCCCCAGCATTTT. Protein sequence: CASSSRLGSNQPQHF.

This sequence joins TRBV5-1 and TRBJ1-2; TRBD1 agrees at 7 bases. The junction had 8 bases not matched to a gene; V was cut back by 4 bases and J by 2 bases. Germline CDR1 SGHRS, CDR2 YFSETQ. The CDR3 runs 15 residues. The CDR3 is CASSRGQPRNYGYTF. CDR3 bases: TGCGCCAGCAGCAGGGGACAGCCCAGGAACTATGGCTACACCTTC.

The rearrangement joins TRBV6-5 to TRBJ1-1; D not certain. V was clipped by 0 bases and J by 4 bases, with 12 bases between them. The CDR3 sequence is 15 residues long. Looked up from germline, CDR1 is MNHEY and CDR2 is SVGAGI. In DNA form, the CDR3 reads TGTGCCAGCAGTTACTCGAGGCGGATGGGCACTGAAGCTTTCTTT. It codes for CASSYSRRMGTEAFF.

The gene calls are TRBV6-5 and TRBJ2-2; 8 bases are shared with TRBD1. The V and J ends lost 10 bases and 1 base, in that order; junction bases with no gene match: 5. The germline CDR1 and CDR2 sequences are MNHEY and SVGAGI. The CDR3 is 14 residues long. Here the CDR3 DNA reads TGTGCCACCCGGACAGGGTGGAACACCGGGGAGCTGTTTTTT. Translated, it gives CATRTGWNTGELFF.

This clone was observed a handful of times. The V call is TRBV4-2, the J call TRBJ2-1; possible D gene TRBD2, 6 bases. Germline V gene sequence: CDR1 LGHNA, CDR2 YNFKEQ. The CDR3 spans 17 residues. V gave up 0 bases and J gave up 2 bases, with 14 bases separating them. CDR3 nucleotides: TGTGCCAGCAGCCAAGATCAATCTAGCGAGGCCTACAATGAGCAGTTCTTC. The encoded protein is CASSQDQSSEAYNEQFF.

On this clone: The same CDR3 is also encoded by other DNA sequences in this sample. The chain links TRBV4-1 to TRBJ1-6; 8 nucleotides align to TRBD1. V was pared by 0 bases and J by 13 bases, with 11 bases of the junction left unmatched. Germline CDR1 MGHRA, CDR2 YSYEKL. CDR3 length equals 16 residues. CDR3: CASSQEGNRGNSPLHF. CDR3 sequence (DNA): TGCGCCAGCAGCCAAGAAGGAAACAGGGGGAACTCCCCCCTCCACTTT.

The chain's CDR3 is CASSDSWGTGGSPNTEAFF. CDR3 bases: TGTGCCAGCAGTGACTCATGGGGGACAGGGGGCTCTCCGAACACTGAAGCTTTCTTT. The chain has TRBV6-4 and TRBJ1-1; 12 bases align to TRBD1. The CDR3 is 19 amino acids. The trim removed 0 bases at V and 1 base at J, leaving 9 bases unmatched. The V gene's germline CDR1 is MRHNA and CDR2 SNTAGT.

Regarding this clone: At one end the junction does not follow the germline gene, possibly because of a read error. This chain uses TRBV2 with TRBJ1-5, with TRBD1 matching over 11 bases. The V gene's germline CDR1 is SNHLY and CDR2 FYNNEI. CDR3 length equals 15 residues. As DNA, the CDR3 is TGTGCCAGCAGAGAAGGGACAGGGGGAGATCAGCCCCAGCATTTT. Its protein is CASREGTGGDQPQHF.

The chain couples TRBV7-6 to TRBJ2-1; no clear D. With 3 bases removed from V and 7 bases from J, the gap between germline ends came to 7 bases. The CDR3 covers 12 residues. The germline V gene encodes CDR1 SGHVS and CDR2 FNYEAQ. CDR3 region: CASSLRSNEQFF. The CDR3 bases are TGTGCCAGCAGCTTGAGGAGTAATGAGCAGTTCTTC.

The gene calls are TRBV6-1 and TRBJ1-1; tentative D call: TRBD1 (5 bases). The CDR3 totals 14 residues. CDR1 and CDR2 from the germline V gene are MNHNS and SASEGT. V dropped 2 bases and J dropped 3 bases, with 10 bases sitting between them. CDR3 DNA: TGTGCCAGCAGTGAATCGGGGGTGGACACTGAAGCTTTCTTT. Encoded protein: CASSESGVDTEAFF.

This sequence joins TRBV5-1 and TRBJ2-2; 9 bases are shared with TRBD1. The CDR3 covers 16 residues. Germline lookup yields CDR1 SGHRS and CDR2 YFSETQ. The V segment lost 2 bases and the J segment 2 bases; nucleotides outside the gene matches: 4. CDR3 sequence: CASSLMTGGNTGELFF. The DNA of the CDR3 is TGCGCCAGCAGCTTAATGACAGGGGGTAACACCGGGGAGCTGTTTTTT.

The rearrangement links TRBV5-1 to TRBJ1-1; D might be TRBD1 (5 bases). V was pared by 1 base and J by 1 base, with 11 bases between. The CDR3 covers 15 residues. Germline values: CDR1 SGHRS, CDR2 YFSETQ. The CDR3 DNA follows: TGCGCCAGCAGCTTGAGAGGGGAGGGGAACACTGAAGCTTTCTTT. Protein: CASSLRGEGNTEAFF.

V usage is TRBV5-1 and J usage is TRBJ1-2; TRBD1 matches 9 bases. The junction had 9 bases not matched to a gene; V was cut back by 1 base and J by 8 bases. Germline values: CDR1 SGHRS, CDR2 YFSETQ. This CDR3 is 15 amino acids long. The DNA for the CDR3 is TGCGCCAGCAGCTTGACTCCGGGACAGGGAGAGGGCTACACCTTC. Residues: CASSLTPGQGEGYTF.

The CDR3 loop reads CASSEPGTGSDTQYF. In DNA, the CDR3 is TGTGCCAGCAGTGAACCCGGGACAGGATCCGATACGCAGTATTTT. V and J are TRBV6-1 and TRBJ2-3; TRBD1 matches 8 bases. J was trimmed by 6 bases and V by 2 bases; bases with no gene match: 7. The CDR3 runs to 15 residues. Germline CDR1 and CDR2: MNHNS and SASEGT.

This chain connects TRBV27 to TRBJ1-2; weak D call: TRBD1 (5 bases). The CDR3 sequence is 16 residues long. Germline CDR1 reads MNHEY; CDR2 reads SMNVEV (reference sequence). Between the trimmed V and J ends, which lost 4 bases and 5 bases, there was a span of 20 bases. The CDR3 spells CASSSGRPGSGYGYTF. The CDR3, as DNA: TGTGCCAGCAGTTCCGGGCGGCCAGGGTCTGGGTATGGCTACACCTTC.